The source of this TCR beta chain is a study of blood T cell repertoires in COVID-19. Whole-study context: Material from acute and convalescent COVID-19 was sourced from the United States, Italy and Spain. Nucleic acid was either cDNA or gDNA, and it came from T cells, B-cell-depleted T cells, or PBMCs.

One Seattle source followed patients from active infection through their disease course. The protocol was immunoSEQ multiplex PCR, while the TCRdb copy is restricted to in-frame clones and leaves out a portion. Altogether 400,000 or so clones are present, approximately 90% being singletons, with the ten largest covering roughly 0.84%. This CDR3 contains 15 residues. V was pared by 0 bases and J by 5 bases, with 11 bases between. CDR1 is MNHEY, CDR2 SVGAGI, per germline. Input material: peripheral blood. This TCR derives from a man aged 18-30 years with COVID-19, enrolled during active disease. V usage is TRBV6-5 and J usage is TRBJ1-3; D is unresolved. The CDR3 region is CASSYSADGRNTIYF. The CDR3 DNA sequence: TGTGCCAGCAGTTACTCGGCGGACGGGAGAAACACCATATATTTT.